This TCR beta chain was identified during a study of Graves' ophthalmopathy and Graves' hyperthyroidism. Study-level results: The model predicted progression of ophthalmopathy with a sensitivity of roughly 71%, and its specificity was approximately 77%.

Transcripts of RNA were the source for amplifying TCR beta CDR3 regions. The authors performed first-round RT-PCR with HTBI primers and then a second-round multiplex PCR. TCRdb independently ran MiXCR on the multiplex PCR reads; one entry per CDR3 protein. The sample consists of hundreds of thousands of distinct CDR3 sequences, about 20% of them appearing once. The germline gives CDR1 MNHEY, CDR2 SVGAGI. Trimming left V 0 bases short and J 4 bases short, with 9 bases between. The CDR3 totals 14 residues. Serum thyroxine and TRAb, along with clinical symptoms, thyroid ultrasound and orbital computed tomography, were what diagnosis relied on. This clonotype was seen only a few times. What it binds is unknown.

V is TRBV6-5 and J is TRBJ2-5, with a possible D match to TRBD2 (5 bases). The TCR comes from a young woman with stable Graves' hyperthyroidism. Some clones in this sample may be carry-over from other donors' samples. The sequencing input was peripheral blood. CDR3 in DNA: TGTGCCAGCAGTTACTCGGTAGCGCGAGAGACCCAGTACTTC. Its translation is CASSYSVARETQYF.